This TCR beta chain appears in the sequencing data of a study of T cells in Graves' hyperthyroidism and ophthalmopathy. Study-level results: Within blood appeared most thyroid clonotypes that had expanded above 0.001.

Amplified TCR beta CDR3 regions derived from RNA transcripts. The HTBI set primed first-round TCR CDR3 RT-PCR. TCRdb independently ran MiXCR on the multiplex PCR reads; one entry per CDR3 protein. The table includes approximately 200,000 distinct CDR3 sequences, 15% to 20% detected once. This clonotype was observed at least ten times. Its antigen is as yet unknown. Deletions cut 0 bases from V and 0 bases from J, with 12 bases between. Per the germline V gene, CDR1 is DFQATT and CDR2 is SNEGSKA (reference sequence). This CDR3 has 15 residues. The sequenced material came from blood. The chain has TRBV20-1 and TRBJ2-7; no firm D call. The clonotype originates from a man aged 40-49 years with Graves' hyperthyroidism. The DNA of the CDR3 is TGCAGTGCTAGAGAATTCAACACCCTCTCCTACGAGCAGTACTTC. Amino acid sequence: CSAREFNTLSYEQYF.